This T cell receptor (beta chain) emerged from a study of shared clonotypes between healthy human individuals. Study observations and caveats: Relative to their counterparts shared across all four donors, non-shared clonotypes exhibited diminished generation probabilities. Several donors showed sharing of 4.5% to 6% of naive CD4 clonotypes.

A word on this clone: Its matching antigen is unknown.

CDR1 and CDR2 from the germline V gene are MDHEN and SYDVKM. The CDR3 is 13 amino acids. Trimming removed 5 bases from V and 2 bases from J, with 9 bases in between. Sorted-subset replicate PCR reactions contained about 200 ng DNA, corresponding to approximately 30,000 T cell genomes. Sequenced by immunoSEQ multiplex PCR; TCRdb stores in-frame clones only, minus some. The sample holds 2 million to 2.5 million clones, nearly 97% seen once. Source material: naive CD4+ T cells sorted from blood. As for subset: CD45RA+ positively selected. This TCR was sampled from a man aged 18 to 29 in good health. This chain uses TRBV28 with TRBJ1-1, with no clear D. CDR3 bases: TGTGCCAGCAGTCCCCTCGACAACACTGAAGCTTTCTTT. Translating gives CASSPLDNTEAFF.